Listed below are T cell receptor beta chains from one sample, sequenced in a study of cytotoxic CD8 clonotypes in ibrutinib-treated CLL. Assay: immunoSEQ multiplex PCR; the TCRdb copy retains only in-frame clones and omits some. In the table there are nearly 300,000 clones, 76% of which are singletons. The input for sequencing was PBMCs, taken at disease progression, from a patient treated with ibrutinib. Source of these receptors: a human donor with chronic lymphocytic leukemia. The CDR3 runs from the conserved cysteine through the conserved F or W. The D gene is left open where the match is weak. A clone size is listed for some rows: how often the clone was seen (once, few, many), or a class if it is expanded.

abundance: .; d_gene: .; j_gene: TRBJ2-3; v_gene: TRBV6-5; CDR3aa: CASSYGGRRADTQYF; CDR3nt: TGTGCCAGCAGTTACGGTGGGAGACGCGCAGATACGCAGTATTTT
abundance: few; d_gene: TRBD1; j_gene: TRBJ2-3; v_gene: TRBV6-4; CDR3aa: CASSRDSTDTQYF; CDR3nt: TGTGCCAGCAGCCGGGACAGTACAGATACGCAGTATTTT
abundance: .; d_gene: TRBD1; j_gene: TRBJ1-6; v_gene: TRBV10-3; CDR3aa: CAISEDRGESPLHF; CDR3nt: TGTGCCATCAGTGAGGACAGGGGTGAATCACCCCTCCACTTT
abundance: .; d_gene: .; j_gene: TRBJ2-7; v_gene: TRBV18; CDR3aa: CASSPPSGLEQYF; CDR3nt: TGTGCCAGCTCACCACCGTCAGGTTTAGAGCAGTACTTC
abundance: .; d_gene: TRBD1; j_gene: TRBJ1-2; v_gene: TRBV28; CDR3aa: CASSEPLQGKNYGYTF; CDR3nt: TGTGCCAGCAGTGAACCACTACAGGGGAAGAACTATGGCTACACCTTC
abundance: .; d_gene: TRBD1; j_gene: TRBJ1-5; v_gene: TRBV4-1; CDR3aa: CASSQDTVQGASNQPQHF; CDR3nt: TGCGCCAGCAGCCAAGATACAGTACAGGGGGCTAGTAATCAGCCCCAGCATTTT
abundance: .; d_gene: .; j_gene: TRBJ2-5; v_gene: TRBV7-9; CDR3aa: CASSLGQPQETQYF; CDR3nt: TGTGCCAGCAGCTTAGGACAGCCCCAAGAGACCCAGTACTTC
abundance: .; d_gene: TRBD2; j_gene: TRBJ2-1; v_gene: TRBV29-1; CDR3aa: CSVVGLAGVHEQFF; CDR3nt: TGCAGCGTTGTAGGACTAGCGGGAGTTCATGAGCAGTTCTTC
abundance: .; d_gene: .; j_gene: TRBJ2-7; v_gene: TRBV18; CDR3aa: CASSAGAGLYEQYF; CDR3nt: TGTGCCAGCTCAGCCGGGGCAGGACTCTACGAGCAGTACTTC
abundance: .; d_gene: TRBD2; j_gene: TRBJ2-1; v_gene: TRBV4-1; CDR3aa: CASSQDLAGGSSYNEQFF; CDR3nt: TGCGCCAGCAGCCAAGATCTAGCGGGAGGGAGCTCCTACAATGAGCAGTTCTTC
abundance: .; d_gene: .; j_gene: TRBJ2-1; v_gene: TRBV12-5; CDR3aa: CASGQTYNEQFF; CDR3nt: TGTGCTAGTGGTCAGACGTACAATGAGCAGTTCTTC
abundance: .; d_gene: .; j_gene: TRBJ2-5; v_gene: TRBV7-7; CDR3aa: CASSQTASQETQYF; CDR3nt: TGTGCCAGCAGCCAAACAGCGAGTCAAGAGACCCAGTACTTC
abundance: .; d_gene: TRBD2; j_gene: TRBJ2-5; v_gene: TRBV10-1; CDR3aa: CASSESTSRETQYF; CDR3nt: TGCGCCAGCAGTGAGTCGACTAGCAGGGAGACCCAGTACTTC
abundance: .; d_gene: TRBD1; j_gene: TRBJ2-5; v_gene: TRBV9; CDR3aa: CASSVEDRSFQETQYF; CDR3nt: TGTGCCAGCAGCGTAGAGGACAGGTCCTTCCAAGAGACCCAGTACTTC
abundance: .; d_gene: .; j_gene: TRBJ2-7; v_gene: TRBV23-1; CDR3aa: CASPSGTGLKGEQYF; CDR3nt: TGCGCCAGCCCCTCGGGTACAGGCCTAAAGGGGGAGCAGTACTTC
abundance: .; d_gene: .; j_gene: TRBJ1-3; v_gene: TRBV5-6; CDR3aa: CASRALGAPGNTIYF; CDR3nt: TGTGCCAGCAGGGCCCTCGGGGCCCCTGGAAACACCATATATTTT
abundance: .; d_gene: .; j_gene: TRBJ2-1; v_gene: TRBV28; CDR3aa: CASFYSASSYNEQFF; CDR3nt: TGTGCCAGCTTTTATAGCGCCAGCTCCTACAATGAGCAGTTCTTC
abundance: .; d_gene: .; j_gene: TRBJ1-2; v_gene: TRBV27; CDR3aa: CASSLGPGLSAGYTF; CDR3nt: TGTGCCAGCAGTTTGGGGCCCGGACTATCTGCTGGCTACACCTTC
abundance: .; d_gene: TRBD2; j_gene: TRBJ2-3; v_gene: TRBV6-5; CDR3aa: CASSYGAGRMGDTQYF; CDR3nt: TGTGCCAGCAGTTACGGAGCGGGGCGCATGGGGGATACGCAGTATTTT